These 32 T cell receptor beta chains were sequenced from one sample in a study of cytomegalovirus exposure and HLA in healthy donors. The primer mix had 60 Vbeta and 13 Jbeta primers. Data came from immunoSEQ multiplex PCR; TCRdb stores just in-frame clones and leaves some out. The sample holds roughly 160,000 clones, 75% to 90% seen once. Sequencing input: PBMCs. Receptor source: a male donor in good health and CMV-seronegative.

This chain connects TRBV12-5 to TRBJ1-1, with TRBD1 matching over 11 bases. In germline, CDR1 is LGHNT, CDR2 FRNRAP. This CDR3 is built from 18 residues. Trimming removed 2 bases from V and 0 bases from J; junction bases left unmatched: 8. CDR3 DNA: TGTGCTAGTGGTTTGCCATTGAGGACAGGGGGCATGAACACTGAAGCTTTCTTT. Translation gives CASGLPLRTGGMNTEAFF.

A remark on this clone: One end of the junction fails to match germline, which may point to a read error. The chain links TRBV4-1 to TRBJ2-1, with a tentative D call TRBD1 (6 bases). This CDR3 region has 14 residues. Germline-derived CDR1 and CDR2 are MGHRA and YSYEKL. CDR3 DNA sequence: TGCGCCAGCAGCCACGGGGACATCAACAATGAGCAGCTCTTC. This translates into CASSHGDINNEQLF.

CDR3 amino acids: CASSGSGRGEAFF. The CDR3 nucleotides read TGTGCCAGCAGCGGCTCAGGGAGGGGTGAAGCTTTCTTT. The J gene is TRBJ1-1, the V gene TRBV11-3, with D maybe TRBD1 (5 bases). This CDR3 is built from 13 residues. CDR1 is SGHNT and CDR2 is YENEEA in the germline V gene. V gave up 5 bases and J gave up 7 bases, with 14 bases separating them.

Turning to this clone: The same CDR3 arises from other DNA sequences in this sample as well. The V gene is TRBV7-9, the J gene TRBJ2-3, with TRBD2 identical over 7 bases. V lost 8 bases and J lost 1; bases outside the gene matches: 6. The CDR3 length is 14 residues. Germline-derived CDR1 and CDR2 are SEHNR and FQNEAQ (reference sequence). For the CDR3, the DNA is TGTGCCAGCGGGGGGGTCAGAGGCACAGATACGCAGTATTTT. It translates to CASGGVRGTDTQYF.

V is TRBV29-1 and J is TRBJ1-1, with 7 nucleotides matching TRBD1. With V trimmed by 0 bases and J by 1 base, 11 bases remained unmatched. Germline V gene lookup returns CDR1 SQVTM and CDR2 ANQGSEA. The CDR3 sequence is 17 residues long. This chain's CDR3 is CSVEEAAGGAWNTEAFF. The CDR3 nucleotides are TGCAGCGTTGAAGAAGCCGCAGGGGGAGCATGGAACACTGAAGCTTTCTTT.

The chain combines TRBV5-1 with TRBJ1-4; D ambiguous. Germline CDR1 and CDR2: SGHRS and YFSETQ. The CDR3 spans 15 residues. Trimming left V 0 bases short and J 0 bases short, with 6 bases between. CDR3 region: CASSLDSSTNEKLFF. The CDR3 nucleotides read TGCGCCAGCAGCTTGGACAGTTCAACTAATGAAAAACTGTTTTTT.

The chain recombines TRBV5-6 with TRBJ2-5; possible D gene TRBD1, 5 bases. The CDR3 is 16 amino acids. CDR1 SGHDT and CDR2 YYEEEE come from the germline V gene. V lost 0 bases and J lost 4, with 16 bases in between. This CDR3 is CASSLEAGNMIETQYF. CDR3 DNA sequence: TGTGCCAGCAGCTTGGAGGCAGGGAACATGATAGAGACCCAGTACTTC.

This sequence joins TRBV7-8 and TRBJ1-3; weak D call: TRBD1 (5 bases). CDR3 length: 15 amino acids. V lost 5 bases to trimming and J lost 0 bases, with 11 bases between them. CDR1 is SGHVS and CDR2 is FQNEAQ in the germline V gene. CDR3 DNA: TGTGCCAGCAGCCCCGGGGGGGGCTCTGGAAACACCATATATTTT. As protein: CASSPGGGSGNTIYF.

V and J are TRBV4-1 and TRBJ2-1; 7 bases align to TRBD2. This CDR3 has 15 amino acids. CDR1 is MGHRA, CDR2 YSYEKL, per germline. V trimming: 1 base; J trimming: 2 bases; junction bases outside the gene matches: 2. The CDR3 loop reads CASSQGGGTYNEQFF. Here the CDR3 DNA reads TGCGCCAGCAGCCAAGGCGGGGGAACCTACAATGAGCAGTTCTTC.

The V and J genes are TRBV7-8 and TRBJ2-7; 8 nucleotides line up with TRBD2. The V segment lost 1 base and the J segment 3 bases; nucleotides outside the gene matches: 5. Germline assignment: CDR1 SGHVS and CDR2 FQNEAQ. The CDR3 sequence is 15 residues long. The CDR3 region has the DNA TGTGCCAGCAGCTTAGATCGGCTAGCGGGCTACGAGCAGTACTTC. This encodes CASSLDRLAGYEQYF.

The V gene is TRBV9, the J gene TRBJ1-6; a possible D gene is TRBD1 (6 bases). In germline, CDR1 is SGDLS, CDR2 YYNGEE. The CDR3 has 17 amino acids. V was shortened by 0 bases and J by 0 bases, with 10 bases between the two germline ends. CDR3 in DNA: TGTGCCAGCAGCGTAGGAGGGACAAGCTCCTATAATTCACCCCTCCACTTT. This translates into CASSVGGTSSYNSPLHF.

V is TRBV19 and J is TRBJ2-2, with TRBD2 matching 12 bases. The CDR3 is 17 residues long. From germline, CDR1 is LNHDA and CDR2 SQIVND (reference sequence). The J segment lost 7 bases and the V segment lost 4 bases, leaving 10 bases of the junction unmatched. The CDR3, as DNA: TGTGCCAGTAGTAATGGTCTAGCGGGGGGGCCAGTCGGGGAGCTGTTTTTT. Amino acids: CASSNGLAGGPVGELFF.

This sequence joins TRBV7-9 and TRBJ2-1; 8 positions match TRBD2. Germline CDR1 is SEHNR and CDR2 is FQNEAQ (reference sequence). With V trimmed by 4 bases and J by 4 bases, 9 bases remained unmatched. The CDR3 totals 16 residues. The CDR3: CASSSQRGPMYNEQFF. The CDR3 DNA is TGTGCCAGCAGCTCCCAGCGGGGGCCAATGTACAATGAGCAGTTCTTC.

V gene TRBV5-1 combines with J gene TRBJ1-1; 8 positions match TRBD1. Trimming removed 3 bases from V and 4 bases from J; junction bases left unmatched: 8. The CDR3 covers 15 residues. Germline V lookup: CDR1 SGHRS, CDR2 YFSETQ. The CDR3 region is CASSSRQGIGTEAFF. The DNA of the CDR3 is TGCGCCAGCAGCTCGAGACAGGGGATCGGCACTGAAGCTTTCTTT.

The chain uses TRBV7-2 and TRBJ2-1; no clear D. The CDR3 consists of 17 residues. Trimming removed 1 base from V and 0 bases from J, with 13 bases in between. Germline V gene data show CDR1 as SGHTA and CDR2 as FQGNSA. CDR3 sequence (DNA): TGTGCCAGCAGCTTAGAGGTTCGGCGGAGCTCCTACAATGAGCAGTTCTTC. Translation: CASSLEVRRSSYNEQFF.

The V gene is TRBV10-3, the J gene TRBJ2-3, with no clear D. CDR1 ENHRY and CDR2 SYGVKD come from the germline V gene. Trimming pared 4 bases from V and 2 bases from J, leaving 10 bases between. This CDR3 is built from 14 residues. The CDR3 reads CAISVRSSTDTQYF. The CDR3 coding sequence is TGTGCCATCAGTGTCCGGTCCTCCACAGATACGCAGTATTTT.

Note on this clone: The identical CDR3 is also encoded by other nucleotide sequences in the sample. This chain connects TRBV6-5 to TRBJ2-7; TRBD1 aligns across 9 bases. V shed 5 bases, J shed 6 bases, and the junction held 8 bases outside the gene matches. This CDR3 has 14 amino acids. Germline V gene data show CDR1 as MNHEY and CDR2 as SVGAGI. The CDR3 here is CASSPGTGFFEQYF. The CDR3 coding sequence is TGTGCCAGCAGTCCCGGGACAGGGTTCTTCGAGCAGTACTTC.

This CDR3 reads CASSIEALKTREQYF. The CDR3 bases are TGCGCCAGCAGCATCGAGGCGTTAAAGACGCGAGAGCAGTACTTC. V is TRBV4-1 and J is TRBJ2-7; D gene unclear. V lost 5 bases and J lost 7, with 21 bases in between. Germline V gene lookup returns CDR1 MGHRA and CDR2 YSYEKL. This CDR3 region has 15 residues.

This clone appeared once. The V call is TRBV10-3, the J call TRBJ1-5; the D is unclear. The V end lost 2 bases, the J end lost 5 bases, and 13 bases lay between the germline ends. CDR3 size: 15 residues. Germline loops: CDR1 ENHRY, CDR2 SYGVKD. This CDR3 is CAISETPGGDQPQHF. DNA of the CDR3: TGTGCCATCAGTGAGACCCCGGGCGGGGATCAGCCCCAGCATTTT.

The genes are TRBV27 and TRBJ1-5; D unclear. This CDR3 has 16 residues. The ends were cut back, 6 bases at V and 2 bases at J, with 17 bases in the middle. Germline V CDR1 and CDR2: MNHEY, SMNVEV (reference sequence). The CDR3 region is CASSSVSGLGNQPQHF. The CDR3 nucleotides are TGTGCCAGCAGCTCGGTGTCGGGGTTGGGCAATCAGCCCCAGCATTTT.

This chain joins TRBV15 and TRBJ2-3; tentatively, D is TRBD1 (5 bases). The CDR3 is made up of 19 amino acids. Per germline, CDR1 LNHNV and CDR2 YYDKDF (reference sequence). V lost 0 bases to trimming and J lost 2 bases, with 21 bases between them. The CDR3 region has the DNA TGTGCCACCAGCAGAGATCTCCCGACAGAAGTGTACCCCACAGATACGCAGTATTTT. Its protein is CATSRDLPTEVYPTDTQYF.

Of note for this clone: The identical CDR3 is also encoded by other nucleotide sequences in the sample. The rearrangement links TRBV5-1 to TRBJ2-5; D unresolved. V lost 3 bases and J lost 4, with 7 bases in between. The CDR3 spans 12 residues. From germline, CDR1 is SGHRS and CDR2 YFSETQ. CDR3 bases: TGCGCCAGCAGCTACGGCGGAGAGACCCAGTACTTC. Translation: CASSYGGETQYF. Full variable domain (rest looked up from reference TRBV5-1 and TRBJ2-5): KAGVTQTPRYLIKTRGQQVTLSCSPISGHRSVSWYQQTPGQGLQFLFEYFSETQRNKGNFPGRFSGRQFSNSRSEMNVSTLELGDSALYLCASSYGGETQYFGPGTRLLVL.

V and J are TRBV5-4 and TRBJ1-1; TRBD1 aligns across 9 bases. V lost 4 bases to trimming and J lost 11 bases; unmatched junction nucleotides: 12. The germline CDR1 and CDR2 sequences are SGHNT and YYREEE (reference sequence). This CDR3 spans 14 amino acids. The CDR3 is CASSPTGGTSRAFF. In nucleotides, the CDR3 is TGTGCCAGCAGCCCGACAGGGGGGACTAGTCGGGCTTTCTTT.

This chain joins TRBV6-5 and TRBJ2-7; unclear D gene. The germline V and J ends were trimmed by 6 bases and 2 bases, with 8 bases remaining between them. Germline values: CDR1 MNHEY, CDR2 SVGAGI. The CDR3 runs to 12 residues. In DNA form, the CDR3 reads TGTGCCAGCAGCAAGCTCCCCTACGAGCAGTACTTC. It specifies CASSKLPYEQYF.

The chain combines TRBV6-1 with TRBJ2-7; 9 bases fit TRBD1. This CDR3 is 15 amino acids long. From germline, CDR1 is MNHNS and CDR2 SASEGT. V lost 6 bases, J lost 7 bases, and 13 bases stayed unmatched. The CDR3 loop is CASSHLGTGFGEQYF. DNA of the CDR3: TGTGCCAGCAGCCACTTAGGGACAGGGTTCGGGGAGCAGTACTTC.

The V gene is TRBV29-1, the J gene TRBJ2-7; tentatively, D is TRBD1 (5 bases). The CDR3 covers 12 residues. With 6 bases removed from V and 3 bases from J, the gap between germline ends came to 12 bases. Germline CDR1 SQVTM, CDR2 ANQGSEA. The CDR3 loop reads CSVGRDSYEQYF. In DNA form, the CDR3 reads TGCAGCGTAGGTCGCGACAGCTACGAGCAGTACTTC.

This clone was seen just once. V usage is TRBV4-1 and J usage is TRBJ1-5; D is perhaps TRBD1 (5 bases). The CDR3 is made up of 15 amino acids. V lost 1 base and J 7 bases, leaving 14 bases between the germline ends. Per germline, CDR1 MGHRA and CDR2 YSYEKL. Here the CDR3 reads CASSQGWGGGQPQHF. CDR3 nucleotides: TGCGCCAGCAGCCAAGGGTGGGGGGGTGGCCAGCCCCAGCATTTT.

The chain uses TRBV7-9 and TRBJ1-1; D possibly corresponds to TRBD1 (5 bases). V was pared by 4 bases and J by 4 bases, with 10 bases between. CDR1 is SEHNR, CDR2 FQNEAQ, per germline (reference sequence). The CDR3 is made up of 13 amino acids. The CDR3 spells CASSSQEGTEAFF. The CDR3 nucleotides read TGTGCCAGCAGCTCACAGGAAGGCACTGAAGCTTTCTTT. The full variable domain, completed using reference TRBV7-9 and TRBJ1-1, is DTGVSQNPRHKITKRGQNVTFRCDPISEHNRLYWYRQTLGQGPEFLTYFQNEAQLEKSRLLSDRFSAERPKGSFSTLEIQRTEQGDSAMYLCASSSQEGTEAFFGQGTRLTVV.

The chain links TRBV5-1 to TRBJ1-6; tentatively, D is TRBD1 (6 bases). Germline values: CDR1 SGHRS, CDR2 YFSETQ. With 4 bases removed from V and 5 bases from J, the gap between germline ends came to 16 bases. The CDR3 covers 16 residues. The CDR3 bases are TGCGCCAGCAGCCGATGGCCGGGGGGCGATAATTCACCCCTCCACTTT. Protein sequence: CASSRWPGGDNSPLHF. Based on the CDR3 plus reference TRBV5-1 and TRBJ1-6, the full variable domain is KAGVTQTPRYLIKTRGQQVTLSCSPISGHRSVSWYQQTPGQGLQFLFEYFSETQRNKGNFPGRFSGRQFSNSRSEMNVSTLELGDSALYLCASSRWPGGDNSPLHFGNGTRLTVT.

This clone was recorded a few times. The rearrangement joins TRBV2 to TRBJ1-2, with D possibly TRBD1 on 6 matching bases. From germline, CDR1 is SNHLY and CDR2 FYNNEI. The V and J ends lost 3 bases and 6 bases respectively, with 11 bases between them. This CDR3 has 13 amino acids. CDR3 sequence (DNA): TGTGCCAGCAGTGACGGGACATACGATGGCTACACCTTC. It is translated as CASSDGTYDGYTF.

The chain combines TRBV6-4 with TRBJ2-5; D is ambiguous. Trimming removed 3 bases at V and 2 bases at J, with 7 bases between. Germline CDR1 reads MRHNA; CDR2 reads SNTAGT. This CDR3 contains 13 residues. The CDR3 DNA is TGTGCCAGCAGTGAACAGCCACAAGAGACCCAGTACTTC. Protein sequence: CASSEQPQETQYF.

The genes are TRBV6-5 and TRBJ2-7; D is possibly TRBD2 (5 bases). Germline values: CDR1 MNHEY, CDR2 SVGAGI. This CDR3 comprises 15 residues. Between the trimmed V and J ends, which lost 0 bases and 4 bases, there was a span of 13 bases. The CDR3: CASSYSGDLGYEQYF. CDR3 sequence (DNA): TGTGCCAGCAGTTACTCCGGGGATCTGGGGTACGAGCAGTACTTC.